This TCR beta chain derives from a study of immune heterogeneity within non-small cell lung tumors. In this sample, this clonotype is medium-sized. V gave up 4 bases and J gave up 6 bases, with 9 bases separating them. Germline V gives CDR1 LNHDA, CDR2 SQIVND (reference sequence). The CDR3 is 12 residues long. The authors amplified TCR beta CDR3 by multiplex PCR with 32 V and 13 J primers. TCRdb used MiXCR to reprocess the multiplex PCR reads, holding one entry per CDR3 protein. The data hold about 4,500 distinct CDR3 sequences, with around 23% observed a single time. Bulk tumor genomic DNA served as template, at approximately 580 ng per sample. Several biopsies per primary tumor, spaced far apart, were taken during surgery. Curative surgery was undertaken by patients, who had untreated, newly diagnosed non-small cell lung cancer.

Sequencing used lung tumor tissue. This TCR derives from a man aged 55 to 70 with non-small cell lung cancer. This sequence joins TRBV19 and TRBJ2-5; TRBD1 is a possible D gene (6 bases). The DNA of the CDR3 is TGTGCCAGTAGTAGGCAGGGGAAGACCCAGTACTTC. Encoded protein: CASSRQGKTQYF.